The rows below give T cell receptor beta chains drawn from one sample of a study of blood T cell repertoires in COVID-19. Here immunoSEQ multiplex PCR was the method, and the copy in TCRdb shows in-frame clones only, minus some. This table has nearly 400,000 clones, roughly nine tenths appearing once. Input material: PBMCs or T cells enriched from blood (not recorded which). These receptors were taken from a woman aged 25 to 45 who had recovered from COVID-19. Each CDR3 is given with its conserved first and last residue. The D gene is left open where the match is weak. Clone sizes are given selectively: once, few, many, or a class where the clone is expanded.

D,V,size,J,CDR3,DNA
TRBD1,TRBV5-1,-,TRBJ1-5,CASSGGTGENQPQHF,TGCGCCAGCAGTGGCGGGACAGGGGAGAATCAGCCCCAGCATTTT
-,TRBV9,-,TRBJ1-1,CASSSPRRGYTEAFF,TGTGCCAGCAGCTCCCCCAGACGGGGATACACTGAAGCTTTCTTT
TRBD1,TRBV6-5,-,TRBJ1-1,CASRSDRGRGTEAFF,TGTGCCAGCAGAAGCGACAGGGGGCGCGGCACTGAAGCTTTCTTT
-,TRBV5-5,-,TRBJ2-1,CASSLSPGEGGNEQFF,TGTGCCAGCAGCTTGTCGCCCGGGGAGGGGGGCAATGAGCAGTTCTTC
-,TRBV19,-,TRBJ2-5,CASSHRQPGSETQYF,TGTGCCAGTAGCCACCGACAGCCAGGTTCGGAGACCCAGTACTTC
-,TRBV6-5,-,TRBJ2-1,CASSYGTEQFF,TGTGCCAGCAGTTACGGGACAGAGCAGTTCTTC
-,TRBV24-1,-,TRBJ2-3,CATSDWGSGSVGTQYF,TGTGCCACCAGTGACTGGGGTTCCGGTAGCGTGGGTACGCAGTATTTT
-,TRBV19,-,TRBJ2-1,CASTSIQGPTYNEQFF,TGTGCCAGTACCTCTATACAGGGCCCGACCTACAATGAGCAGTTCTTC
-,TRBV12-5,-,TRBJ1-2,CASGLQGAYGYTF,TGTGCTAGTGGTTTACAGGGTGCCTATGGCTACACCTTC
-,TRBV30,-,TRBJ2-7,CAWSGASGEQYF,TGTGCCTGGAGTGGCGCCAGCGGAGAGCAGTACTTC
TRBD2,TRBV10-2,-,TRBJ2-7,CASSSFRLAGNEQYF,TGCGCCAGCAGTTCCTTTAGACTAGCGGGGAACGAGCAGTACTTC
-,TRBV5-6,-,TRBJ1-2,CASSLLRGMDGYTF,TGTGCCAGCAGCTTGCTCAGGGGAATGGATGGCTACACCTTC
TRBD2,TRBV7-7,-,TRBJ2-1,CASSPLAGEIREQFF,TGTGCCAGCAGCCCCCTAGCGGGAGAAATTCGCGAGCAGTTCTTC
-,TRBV6-6,-,TRBJ2-4,CASSYTSRKNIQYF,TGTGCCAGCAGTTATACGAGTCGAAAAAACATTCAGTACTTC
-,TRBV28,-,TRBJ1-5,CASSFRQGYSNQPQHF,TGTGCCAGCAGTTTTAGGCAGGGCTATAGCAATCAGCCCCAGCATTTT
-,TRBV3-1/TRBV3-2,-,TRBJ1-5,CASSPSGSNNQPQHF,TGTGCCAGCAGCCCCTCGGGGTCAAACAATCAGCCCCAGCATTTT
-,TRBV4-1,few,TRBJ2-1,CASSHRTQKISYNEQFF,TGCGCCAGCAGCCACCGCACTCAAAAGATCTCCTACAATGAGCAGTTCTTC
-,TRBV5-6,-,TRBJ1-1,CASSLVINTVQVNTEAFF,TGTGCCAGCAGCTTGGTGATTAATACAGTACAGGTGAACACTGAAGCTTTCTTT
TRBD1,TRBV30,-,TRBJ1-3,CAWSAGQGADTIYF,TGTGCCTGGAGTGCGGGACAGGGGGCTGACACCATATATTTT
TRBD1,TRBV19,-,TRBJ1-3,CASSRGQSLSGNTIYF,TGTGCCAGTAGTAGGGGACAGTCACTCTCTGGAAACACCATATATTTT
TRBD1,TRBV5-1,-,TRBJ1-2,CASSPDTGGNYGYTF,TGCGCCAGCAGCCCTGATACAGGGGGTAACTATGGCTACACCTTC
TRBD2,TRBV11-3,-,TRBJ2-2,CASSFRSGRAPGELFF,TGTGCCAGCAGCTTCCGTAGCGGGAGGGCCCCCGGGGAGCTGTTTTTT
-,TRBV27,-,TRBJ1-2,CASSSRFGGMVMYGYTF,TGTGCCAGCAGTTCTAGGTTCGGTGGTATGGTAATGTATGGCTACACCTTC
-,TRBV29-1,-,TRBJ1-2,CSVETATAVYGYTF,TGCAGCGTTGAAACCGCGACAGCCGTCTATGGCTACACCTTC
-,TRBV9,-,TRBJ1-3,CASSATAGNSGNTIYF,TGTGCCAGCAGCGCTACTGCAGGGAACTCTGGAAACACCATATATTTT
TRBD2,TRBV7-7,once,TRBJ2-2,CASSLLAGETGELFF,TGTGCCAGCAGCTTACTAGCGGGAGAGACCGGGGAGCTGTTTTTT
TRBD1,TRBV2,-,TRBJ2-2,CASSGVTGVYTGELFF,TGTGCCAGCAGTGGGGTGACAGGGGTTTATACCGGGGAGCTGTTTTTT
-,TRBV25-1,-,TRBJ1-4,CASSEFRGVVEKLFF,TGTGCCAGCAGTGAATTCAGGGGCGTAGTTGAAAAACTGTTTTTT
-,TRBV30,-,TRBJ1-1,CAWKDRGNTEAFF,TGTGCCTGGAAGGATAGGGGCAACACTGAAGCTTTCTTT
-,TRBV9,-,TRBJ1-1,CASSGGSREGGADTEAFF,TGTGCCAGCAGCGGAGGCTCCCGCGAGGGGGGGGCGGACACTGAAGCTTTCTTT
-,TRBV9,-,TRBJ1-4,CASSVDGEEKLFF,TGTGCCAGCAGCGTAGACGGGGAGGAAAAACTGTTTTTT
-,TRBV24-1,-,TRBJ1-1,CATSDKGNAEAFF,TGTGCCACCAGTGATAAGGGGAACGCTGAAGCTTTCTTT
-,TRBV4-3,-,TRBJ2-2,CASSQDRGAGELFF,TGCGCCAGCAGCCAAGACCGGGGAGCCGGGGAGCTGTTTTTT
-,TRBV30,-,TRBJ1-2,CAWSVLAGGYTF,TGTGCCTGGAGTGTATTGGCAGGGGGCTACACCTTC
TRBD1,TRBV6-5,once,TRBJ2-7,CATGRGRHEQYF,TGTGCCACCGGCAGGGGGCGACACGAGCAGTACTTC
TRBD1,TRBV6-5,-,TRBJ1-5,CASSRTGRAPQHF,TGTGCCAGCAGCAGGACAGGGCGGGCGCCCCAGCATTTT
-,TRBV7-2,-,TRBJ2-1,CASSFQSTGEQFF,TGTGCCAGCAGCTTTCAGTCGACTGGAGAGCAGTTCTTC
TRBD1,TRBV30,-,TRBJ1-2,CAWSGGGRGWDGYTF,TGTGCCTGGAGTGGAGGGGGCAGGGGTTGGGATGGCTACACCTTC
TRBD2,TRBV7-9,-,TRBJ2-5,CASSSGLAGWGQETQYF,TGTGCCAGCAGCTCGGGACTAGCGGGGTGGGGCCAAGAGACCCAGTACTTC
TRBD2,TRBV10-3,-,TRBJ2-1,CAISEAGPDGEQFF,TGTGCCATCAGTGAAGCGGGACCAGATGGTGAGCAGTTCTTC
-,TRBV27,-,TRBJ1-1,CASSRVTNTEAFF,TGTGCCAGCAGCCGAGTAACGAACACTGAAGCTTTCTTT
TRBD2,TRBV7-2,-,TRBJ2-3,CASGGGGTDTQYF,TGTGCCAGCGGCGGGGGGGGCACAGATACGCAGTATTTT
TRBD1,TRBV29-1,-,TRBJ1-4,CSVGATGGTNEKLFF,TGCAGCGTTGGGGCTACAGGGGGCACTAATGAAAAACTGTTTTTT
-,TRBV10-1,once,TRBJ2-3,CASSSLADDTQYF,TGCGCCAGCAGTAGTCTAGCAGACGATACGCAGTATTTT
TRBD2,TRBV5-1,once,TRBJ2-1,CASSFYLRTSGNNEQFF,TGCGCCAGCAGCTTTTATCTTCGGACTAGCGGAAACAATGAGCAGTTCTTC
-,TRBV11-2,once,TRBJ1-1,CASPGQNTEAFF,TGTGCCAGCCCGGGACAGAACACTGAAGCTTTCTTT
-,TRBV5-4,-,TRBJ2-3,CASSLNSRGPRDTQYF,TGTGCCAGCAGCTTAAATTCCAGGGGTCCTCGGGATACGCAGTATTTT
-,TRBV5-1,-,TRBJ2-2,CASSLEAGLSGELFF,TGCGCCAGCAGCTTGGAGGCAGGGTTAAGCGGGGAGCTGTTTTTT
-,TRBV11-3,-,TRBJ2-6,CASSLGSVGTHSGANVLTF,TGTGCCAGCAGCTTAGGCTCCGTCGGTACCCACTCTGGGGCCAACGTCCTGACTTTC
TRBD1,TRBV6-6,-,TRBJ1-1,CASADRALWAEAFF,TGTGCCAGCGCCGACAGGGCCCTCTGGGCTGAAGCTTTCTTT
-,TRBV18,-,TRBJ1-3,CASSPPAGLSGNTIYF,TGTGCCAGCTCACCACCCGCAGGCCTCTCTGGAAACACCATATATTTT
TRBD1,TRBV12-3/TRBV12-4,few,TRBJ1-5,CASSYRGGQPQHF,TGTGCCAGCAGTTACAGGGGGGGTCAGCCCCAGCATTTT
-,TRBV19,-,TRBJ2-5,CASGTGSTLQETQYF,TGTGCCAGTGGAACGGGGTCTACGCTCCAAGAGACCCAGTACTTC
-,TRBV5-4,-,TRBJ2-1,CASSLRHSRLSGEQFF,TGTGCCAGCAGCTTGCGTCATAGCCGTCTTTCCGGTGAGCAGTTCTTC
TRBD1,TRBV19,-,TRBJ2-5,CASSPGQEEETQYF,TGTGCCAGTAGTCCTGGACAGGAGGAAGAGACCCAGTACTTC
-,TRBV12-5,-,TRBJ1-1,CASGFMVHGRGPIHTEAFF,TGTGCTAGTGGTTTCATGGTACACGGCAGGGGCCCAATTCACACTGAAGCTTTCTTT
TRBD1,TRBV15,once,TRBJ2-7,CATSREQGDVDEQYF,TGTGCCACCAGCAGAGAACAGGGGGACGTCGACGAGCAGTACTTC